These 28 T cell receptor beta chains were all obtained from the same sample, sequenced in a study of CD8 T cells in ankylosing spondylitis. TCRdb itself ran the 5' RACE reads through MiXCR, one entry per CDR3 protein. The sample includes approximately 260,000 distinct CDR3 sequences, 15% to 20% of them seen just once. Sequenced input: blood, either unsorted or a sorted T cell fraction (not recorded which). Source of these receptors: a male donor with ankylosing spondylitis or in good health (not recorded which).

The CDR3 here is CASSQDVGRRGVDQYF. CDR3 DNA sequence: TGCGCCAGCAGCCAAGATGTGGGACGGCGGGGGGTCGACCAGTACTTC. The chain is built from TRBV4-3 and TRBJ2-5; 8 bases line up with TRBD2. The germline CDR1 and CDR2 sequences are LGHNA and YSLEER. Trimming took 0 bases from V and 10 from J; bases not matched to a gene: 13. The CDR3 contains 16 residues.

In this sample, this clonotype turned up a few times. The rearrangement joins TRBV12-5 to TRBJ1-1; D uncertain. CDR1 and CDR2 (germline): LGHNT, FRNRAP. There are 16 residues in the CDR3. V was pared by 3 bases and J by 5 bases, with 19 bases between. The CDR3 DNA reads TGTGCTAGTGGTTTAGGGCCCTTGGGGAGGGAAACTGAAGCTTTCTTT. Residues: CASGLGPLGRETEAFF. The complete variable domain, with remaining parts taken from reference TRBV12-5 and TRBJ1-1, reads DARVTQTPRHKVTEMGQEVTMRCQPILGHNTVFWYRQTMMQGLELLAYFRNRAPLDDSGMPKDRFSAEMPDATLATLKIQPSEPRDSAVYFCASGLGPLGRETEAFFGQGTRLTVV.

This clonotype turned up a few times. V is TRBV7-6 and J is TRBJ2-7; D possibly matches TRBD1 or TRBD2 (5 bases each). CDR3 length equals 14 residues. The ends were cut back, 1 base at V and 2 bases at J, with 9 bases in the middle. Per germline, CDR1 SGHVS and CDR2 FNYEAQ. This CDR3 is CASSLGDPTYEQYF. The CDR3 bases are TGTGCCAGCAGCTTAGGGGACCCAACCTACGAGCAGTACTTC. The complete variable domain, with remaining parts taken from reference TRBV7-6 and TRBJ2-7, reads GAGVSQSPRYKVTKRGQDVALRCDPISGHVSLYWYRQALGQGPEFLTYFNYEAQQDKSGLPNDRFSAERPEGSISTLTIQRTEQRDSAMYRCASSLGDPTYEQYFGPGTRLTVT.

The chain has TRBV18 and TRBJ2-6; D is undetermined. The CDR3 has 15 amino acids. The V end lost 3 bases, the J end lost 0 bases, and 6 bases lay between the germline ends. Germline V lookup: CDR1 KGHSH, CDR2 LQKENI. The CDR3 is CASSPGNSGANVLTF. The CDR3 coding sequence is TGTGCCAGCTCACCGGGGAACTCTGGGGCCAACGTCCTGACTTTC.

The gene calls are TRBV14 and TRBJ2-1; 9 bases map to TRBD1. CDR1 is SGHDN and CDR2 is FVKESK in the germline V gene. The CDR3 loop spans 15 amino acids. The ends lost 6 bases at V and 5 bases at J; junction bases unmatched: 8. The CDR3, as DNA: TGTGCCAGCAGTTACGGACAGGGGCCCAACAATGAGCAGTTCTTC. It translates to CASSYGQGPNNEQFF.

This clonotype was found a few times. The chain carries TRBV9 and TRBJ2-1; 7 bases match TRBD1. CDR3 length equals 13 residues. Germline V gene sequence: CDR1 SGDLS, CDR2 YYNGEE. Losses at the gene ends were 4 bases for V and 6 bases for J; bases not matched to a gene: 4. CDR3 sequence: CASSLQGPNEQFF. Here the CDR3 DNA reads TGTGCCAGCAGCCTACAGGGGCCCAATGAGCAGTTCTTC.

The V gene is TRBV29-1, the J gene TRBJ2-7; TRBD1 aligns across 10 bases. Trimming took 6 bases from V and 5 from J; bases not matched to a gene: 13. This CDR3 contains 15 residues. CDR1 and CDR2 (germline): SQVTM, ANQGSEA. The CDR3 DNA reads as TGCAGCGTCGTGTTACCCGGGACAGGGGTCCACGAGCAGTACTTC. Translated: CSVVLPGTGVHEQYF.

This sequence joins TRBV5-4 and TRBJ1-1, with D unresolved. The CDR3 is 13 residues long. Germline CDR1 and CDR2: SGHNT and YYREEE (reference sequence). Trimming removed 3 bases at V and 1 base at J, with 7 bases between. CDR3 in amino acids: CASSSLGNTEAFF. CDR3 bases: TGTGCCAGCAGCTCCCTGGGGAACACTGAAGCTTTCTTT.

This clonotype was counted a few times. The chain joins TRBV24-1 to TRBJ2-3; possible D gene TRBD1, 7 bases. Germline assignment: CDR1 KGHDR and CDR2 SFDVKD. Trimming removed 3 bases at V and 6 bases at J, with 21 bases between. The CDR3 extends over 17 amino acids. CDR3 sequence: CATSDTANSGQADTQYF. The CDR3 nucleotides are TGTGCCACCAGTGATACGGCAAATAGCGGACAGGCTGATACGCAGTATTTT.

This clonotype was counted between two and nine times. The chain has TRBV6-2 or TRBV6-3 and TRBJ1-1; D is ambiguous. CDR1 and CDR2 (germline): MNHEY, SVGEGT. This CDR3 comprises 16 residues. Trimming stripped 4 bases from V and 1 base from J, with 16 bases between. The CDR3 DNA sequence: TGTGCCAGCAGTTCTGACGTCGTAGGGCAGAACACTGAAGCTTTCTTT. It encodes CASSSDVVGQNTEAFF.

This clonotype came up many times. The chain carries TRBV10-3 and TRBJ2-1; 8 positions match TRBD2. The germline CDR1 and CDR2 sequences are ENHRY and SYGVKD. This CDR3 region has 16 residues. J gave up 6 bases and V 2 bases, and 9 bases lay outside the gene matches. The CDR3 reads CAISEEPREVGNEQFF. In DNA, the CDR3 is TGTGCCATCAGTGAGGAGCCGCGGGAGGTCGGCAATGAGCAGTTCTTC.

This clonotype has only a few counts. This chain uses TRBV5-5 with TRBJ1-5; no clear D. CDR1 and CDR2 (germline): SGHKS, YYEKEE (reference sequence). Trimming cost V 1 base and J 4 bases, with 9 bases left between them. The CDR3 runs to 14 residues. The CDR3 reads CASSLFSGNQPQHF. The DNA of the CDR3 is TGTGCCAGCAGCTTGTTCTCGGGAAATCAGCCCCAGCATTTT.

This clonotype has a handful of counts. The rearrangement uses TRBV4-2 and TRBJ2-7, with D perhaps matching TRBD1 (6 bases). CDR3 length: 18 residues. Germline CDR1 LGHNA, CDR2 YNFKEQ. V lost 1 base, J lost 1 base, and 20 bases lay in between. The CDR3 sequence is CASSQVKSMPGQSYEQYF. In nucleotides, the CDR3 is TGTGCCAGCAGCCAAGTAAAGAGTATGCCCGGACAGTCCTACGAGCAGTACTTC.

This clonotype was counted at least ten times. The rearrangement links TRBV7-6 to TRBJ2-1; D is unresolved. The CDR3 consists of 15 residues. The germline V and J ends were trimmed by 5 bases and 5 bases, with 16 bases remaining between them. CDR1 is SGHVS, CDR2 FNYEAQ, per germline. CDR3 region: CASSPAFPQHNEQFF. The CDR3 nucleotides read TGTGCCAGCAGCCCCGCATTCCCTCAACACAATGAGCAGTTCTTC.

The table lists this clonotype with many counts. The DNA of the CDR3 is TGCAGTGCGGCTGAGGCTTACTCCGCTGATACGCAGTATTTT. This translates into CSAAEAYSADTQYF. J is TRBJ2-3 and V is TRBV20-1, with D unresolved. The CDR3 totals 14 residues. CDR1 is DFQATT and CDR2 is SNEGSKA in the germline V gene (reference sequence). Trimming removed 6 bases at V and 6 bases at J, with 19 bases between.

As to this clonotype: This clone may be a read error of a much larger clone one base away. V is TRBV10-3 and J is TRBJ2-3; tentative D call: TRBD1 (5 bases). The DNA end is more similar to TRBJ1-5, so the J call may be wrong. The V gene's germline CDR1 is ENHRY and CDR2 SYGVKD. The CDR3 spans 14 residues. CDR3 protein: CAISEEGRADTQHF. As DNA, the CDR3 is TGTGCCATCAGTGAAGAGGGGAGGGCGGATACGCAGCATTTT.

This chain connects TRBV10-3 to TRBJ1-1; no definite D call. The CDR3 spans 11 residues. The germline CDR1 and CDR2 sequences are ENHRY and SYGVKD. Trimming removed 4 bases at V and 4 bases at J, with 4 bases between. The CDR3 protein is CAISAGTEAFF. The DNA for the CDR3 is TGTGCCATCAGTGCTGGCACTGAAGCTTTCTTT.

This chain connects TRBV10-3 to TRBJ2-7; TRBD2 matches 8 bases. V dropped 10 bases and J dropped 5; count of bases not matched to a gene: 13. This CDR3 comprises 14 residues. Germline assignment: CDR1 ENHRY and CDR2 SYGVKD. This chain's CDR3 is CATSPGLGRDEQYF. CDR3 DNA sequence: TGTGCCACTTCACCGGGACTAGGACGGGACGAGCAGTACTTC.

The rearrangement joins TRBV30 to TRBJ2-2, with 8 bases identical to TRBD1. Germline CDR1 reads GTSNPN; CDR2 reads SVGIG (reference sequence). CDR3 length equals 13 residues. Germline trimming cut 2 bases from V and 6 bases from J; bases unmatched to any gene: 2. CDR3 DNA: TGTGCCTGGAGTTCAGGGGGCCCCGGGGAGCTGTTTTTT. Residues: CAWSSGGPGELFF.

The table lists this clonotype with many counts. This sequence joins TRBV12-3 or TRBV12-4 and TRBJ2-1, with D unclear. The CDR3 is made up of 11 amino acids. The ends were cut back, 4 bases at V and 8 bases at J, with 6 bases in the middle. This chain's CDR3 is CASSSTYEQFF. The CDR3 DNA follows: TGTGCCAGCAGTTCGACCTATGAGCAGTTCTTC.

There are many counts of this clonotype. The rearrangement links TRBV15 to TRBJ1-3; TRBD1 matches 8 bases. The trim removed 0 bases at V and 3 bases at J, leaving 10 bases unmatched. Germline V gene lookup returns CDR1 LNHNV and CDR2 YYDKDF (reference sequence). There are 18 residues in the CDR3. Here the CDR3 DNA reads TGTGCCACCAGCAGAGATGTGGGACAGGAGCCGGTTGGAAACACCATATATTTT. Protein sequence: CATSRDVGQEPVGNTIYF.

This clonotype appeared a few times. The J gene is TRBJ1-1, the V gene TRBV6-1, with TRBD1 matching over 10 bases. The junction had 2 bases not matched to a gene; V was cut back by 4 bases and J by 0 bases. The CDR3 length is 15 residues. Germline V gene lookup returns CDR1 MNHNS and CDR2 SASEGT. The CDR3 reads CASSVGQGLNTEAFF. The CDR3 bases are TGTGCCAGCAGTGTGGGACAGGGGCTGAACACTGAAGCTTTCTTT.

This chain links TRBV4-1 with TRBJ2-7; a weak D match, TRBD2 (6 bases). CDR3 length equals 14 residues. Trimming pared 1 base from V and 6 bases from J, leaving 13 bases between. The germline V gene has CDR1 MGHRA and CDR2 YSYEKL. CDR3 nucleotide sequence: TGCGCCAGCAGCCAAGTTGGTGACGGGAGCGAGCAGTACTTC. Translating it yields CASSQVGDGSEQYF.

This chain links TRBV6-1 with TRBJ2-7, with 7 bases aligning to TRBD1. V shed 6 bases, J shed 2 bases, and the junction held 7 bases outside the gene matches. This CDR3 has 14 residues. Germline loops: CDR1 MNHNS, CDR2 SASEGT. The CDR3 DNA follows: TGTGCCAGCAGGAGACAGGGACAGCCCTACGAGCAGTACTTC. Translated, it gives CASRRQGQPYEQYF.

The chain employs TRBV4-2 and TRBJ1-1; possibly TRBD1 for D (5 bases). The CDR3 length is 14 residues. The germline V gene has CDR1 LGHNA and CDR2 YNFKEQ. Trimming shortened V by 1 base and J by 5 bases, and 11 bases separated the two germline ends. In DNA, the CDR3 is TGTGCCAGCAGCCAAGTTGGGGAGGGGACTGAAGCTTTCTTT. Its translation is CASSQVGEGTEAFF.

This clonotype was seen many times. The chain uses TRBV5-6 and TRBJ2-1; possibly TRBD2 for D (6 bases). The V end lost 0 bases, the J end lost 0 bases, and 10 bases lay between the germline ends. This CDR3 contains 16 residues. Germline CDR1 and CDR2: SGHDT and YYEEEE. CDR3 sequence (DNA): TGTGCCAGCAGCTTGGCCGGCGGGGACTCCTACAATGAGCAGTTCTTC. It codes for CASSLAGGDSYNEQFF.

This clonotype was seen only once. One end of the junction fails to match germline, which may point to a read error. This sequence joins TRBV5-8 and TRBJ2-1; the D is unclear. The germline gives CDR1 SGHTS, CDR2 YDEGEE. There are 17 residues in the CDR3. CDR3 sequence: CPSSLANRGFSYNEQFF. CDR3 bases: TGTCCCAGCAGCTTGGCCAACCGTGGCTTCTCCTACAATGAGCAGTTCTTC.

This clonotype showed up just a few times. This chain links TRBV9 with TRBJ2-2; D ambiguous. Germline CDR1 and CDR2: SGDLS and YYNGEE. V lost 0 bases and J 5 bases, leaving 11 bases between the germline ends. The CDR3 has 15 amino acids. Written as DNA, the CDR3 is TGTGCCAGCAGCGTAGGTGGGTTGCGGACCGGGGAGCTGTTTTTT. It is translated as CASSVGGLRTGELFF.